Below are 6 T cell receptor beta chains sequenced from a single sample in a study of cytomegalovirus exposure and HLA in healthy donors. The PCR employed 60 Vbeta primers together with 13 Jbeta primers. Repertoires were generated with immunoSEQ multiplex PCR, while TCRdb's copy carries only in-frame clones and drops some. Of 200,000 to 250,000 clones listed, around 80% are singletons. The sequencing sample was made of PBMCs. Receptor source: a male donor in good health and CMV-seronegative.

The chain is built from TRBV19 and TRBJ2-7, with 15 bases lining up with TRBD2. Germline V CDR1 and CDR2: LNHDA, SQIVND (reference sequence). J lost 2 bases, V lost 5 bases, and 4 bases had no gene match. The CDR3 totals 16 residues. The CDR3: CASSQGLAGGPYEQYF. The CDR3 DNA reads TGTGCCAGTAGTCAAGGACTAGCGGGAGGGCCCTACGAGCAGTACTTC. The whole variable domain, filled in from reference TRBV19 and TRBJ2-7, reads DGGITQSPKYLFRKEGQNVTLSCEQNLNHDAMYWYRQDPGQGLRLIYYSQIVNDFQKGDIAEGYSVSREKKESFPLTVTSAQKNPTAFYLCASSQGLAGGPYEQYFGPGTRLTVT.

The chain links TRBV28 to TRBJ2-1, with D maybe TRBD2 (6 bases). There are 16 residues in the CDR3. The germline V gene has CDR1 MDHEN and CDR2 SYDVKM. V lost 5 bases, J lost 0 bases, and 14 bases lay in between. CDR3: CASSVSGLSSYNEQFF. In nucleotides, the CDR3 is TGTGCCAGCAGTGTCTCGGGACTCAGCTCCTACAATGAGCAGTTCTTC.

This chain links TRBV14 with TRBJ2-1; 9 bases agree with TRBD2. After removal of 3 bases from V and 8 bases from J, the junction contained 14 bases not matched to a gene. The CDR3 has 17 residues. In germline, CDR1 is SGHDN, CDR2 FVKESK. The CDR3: CASSHPGGLAGTYEQFF. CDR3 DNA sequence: TGTGCCAGCAGCCACCCCGGCGGGCTAGCGGGGACGTATGAGCAGTTCTTC.

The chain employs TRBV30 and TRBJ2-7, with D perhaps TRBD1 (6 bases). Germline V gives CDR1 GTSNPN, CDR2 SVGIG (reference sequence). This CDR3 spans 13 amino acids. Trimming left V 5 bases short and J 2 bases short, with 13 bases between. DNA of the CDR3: TGTGCCTGGGGCAGGGGATCAGCCTACGAGCAGTACTTC. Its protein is CAWGRGSAYEQYF.

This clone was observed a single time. Here the CDR3 reads CASSIDRGTSYEQYF. The DNA for the CDR3 is TGTGCCAGTAGTATAGACCGGGGGACGTCCTACGAGCAGTACTTC. The rearrangement uses TRBV19 and TRBJ2-7; D is perhaps TRBD2 (6 bases). This CDR3 comprises 15 residues. The V end was cut by 0 bases, the J end by 1 base, with 10 bases between. Germline CDR1 is LNHDA and CDR2 is SQIVND (reference sequence).

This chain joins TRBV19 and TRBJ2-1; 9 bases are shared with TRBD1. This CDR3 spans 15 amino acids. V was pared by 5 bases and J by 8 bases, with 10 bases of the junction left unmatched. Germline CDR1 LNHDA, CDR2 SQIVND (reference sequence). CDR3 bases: TGTGCCAGTAGTTCCCCACAGGGGGCTACGGATGAGCAGTTCTTC. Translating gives CASSSPQGATDEQFF.